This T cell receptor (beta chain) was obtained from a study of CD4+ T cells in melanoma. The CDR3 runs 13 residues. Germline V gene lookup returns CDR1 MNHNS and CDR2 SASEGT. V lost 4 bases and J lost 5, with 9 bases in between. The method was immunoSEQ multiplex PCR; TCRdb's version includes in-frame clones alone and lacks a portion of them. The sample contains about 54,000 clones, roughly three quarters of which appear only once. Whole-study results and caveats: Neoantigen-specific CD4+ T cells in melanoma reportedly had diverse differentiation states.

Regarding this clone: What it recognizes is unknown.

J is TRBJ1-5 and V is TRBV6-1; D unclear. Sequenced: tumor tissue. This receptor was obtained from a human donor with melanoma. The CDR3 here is CASSVRSDQPQHF. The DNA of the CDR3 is TGTGCCAGCAGTGTCCGGTCAGATCAGCCCCAGCATTTT.